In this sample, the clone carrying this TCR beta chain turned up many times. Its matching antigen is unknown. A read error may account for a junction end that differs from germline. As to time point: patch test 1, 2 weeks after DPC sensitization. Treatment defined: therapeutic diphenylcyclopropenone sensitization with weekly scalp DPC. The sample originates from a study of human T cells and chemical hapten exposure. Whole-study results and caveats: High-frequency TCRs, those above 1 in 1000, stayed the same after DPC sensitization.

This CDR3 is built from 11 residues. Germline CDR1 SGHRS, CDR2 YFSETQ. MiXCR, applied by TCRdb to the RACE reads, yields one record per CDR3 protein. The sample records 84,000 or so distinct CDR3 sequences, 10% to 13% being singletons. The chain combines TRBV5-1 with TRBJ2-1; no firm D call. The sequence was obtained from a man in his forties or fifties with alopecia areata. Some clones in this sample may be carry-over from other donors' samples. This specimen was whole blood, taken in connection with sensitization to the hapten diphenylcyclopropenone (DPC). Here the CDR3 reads CASSLDNEQFF. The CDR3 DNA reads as TGTGCCAGCAGCCTGGACAATGAGCAGTTCTTC. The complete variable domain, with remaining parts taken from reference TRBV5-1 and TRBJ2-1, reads KAGVTQTPRYLIKTRGQQVTLSCSPISGHRSVSWYQQTPGQGLQFLFEYFSETQRNKGNFPGRFSGRQFSNSRSEMNVSTLELGDSALYLCASSLDNEQFFGPGTRLTVL.